This entry lists 25 T cell receptor beta chains sequenced from one sample in a study of Ad26.COV2.S vaccination and SARS-CoV-2 variants. Indicated treatment: some 19 received Ad26.COV2.S at low or high dose, single or two shots; a few received placebo; per-sample allocation not given. Sampling was performed 63 days after the first vaccine or placebo injection. Profiled with immunoSEQ multiplex PCR; TCRdb holds only in-frame clones, not every one. Of fewer than 400,000 clones in the sample, about 88% were seen once. The sample in question was peripheral blood, obtained in a trial of Ad26.COV2.S vaccine versus placebo. Every receptor here comes from a person aged 18 to 59 who received the Ad26.COV2.S COVID-19 vaccine or a placebo.

This sequence joins TRBV30 and TRBJ1-3, with a tentative D call TRBD1 (6 bases). V was cut by 2 bases and J by 1 base, with 12 bases left in between. The CDR3 loop spans 15 amino acids. Germline CDR1 GTSNPN, CDR2 SVGIG (reference sequence). The CDR3 is CAWSIRRGSGNTIYF. In DNA, the CDR3 is TGTGCCTGGAGTATTAGAAGGGGGTCTGGAAACACCATATATTTT.

The chain combines TRBV29-1 with TRBJ2-2; tentatively, D is TRBD2 (6 bases). V lost 3 bases and J lost 2, with 10 bases in between. The CDR3 loop spans 14 amino acids. Germline assignment: CDR1 SQVTM and CDR2 ANQGSEA. CDR3 region: CSVDSGLNTGELFF. The CDR3, as DNA: TGCAGCGTTGATAGCGGACTCAACACCGGGGAGCTGTTTTTT.

This clone was observed once. This rearrangement joins TRBV19 to TRBJ2-1, with a possible D match to TRBD2 (6 bases). The CDR3 has 15 amino acids. Trimming cost V 3 bases and J 5 bases, with 14 bases left between them. Germline loops: CDR1 LNHDA, CDR2 SQIVND (reference sequence). The CDR3 sequence is CASSMYWGEDNEQFF. The DNA of the CDR3 is TGTGCCAGTAGTATGTATTGGGGGGAAGACAATGAGCAGTTCTTC.

This clone was detected a few times. The chain employs TRBV19 and TRBJ2-3; tentatively, D is TRBD2 (6 bases). CDR3 size: 18 residues. The germline V and J ends were trimmed by 3 bases and 1 base, with 20 bases remaining between them. Germline values: CDR1 LNHDA, CDR2 SQIVND (reference sequence). The CDR3 protein is CASSISPPRGGGTDTQYF. The DNA of the CDR3 is TGTGCCAGTAGTATCAGCCCCCCGAGGGGAGGAGGCACAGATACGCAGTATTTT.

With respect to this clone: This CDR3 fails to terminate in the conserved phenylalanine or tryptophan, so it likely reflects a read error. It is unclear where the CDR3 begins or ends on the DNA, so no DNA is shown, and the CDR3 is as TCRdb lists it. This chain uses TRBV2 with TRBJ1-4. Germline V gene sequence: CDR1 SNHLY, CDR2 FYNNEI. The CDR3 is 14 residues long, ends included. This CDR3 reads CASSDGGNVGWVGV.

V gene TRBV5-1 combines with J gene TRBJ2-1, with D tentatively TRBD2 (5 bases). The CDR3 sequence is 14 residues long. Between the trimmed V and J ends, which lost 0 bases and 6 bases, there was a span of 10 bases. The germline V gene has CDR1 SGHRS and CDR2 YFSETQ. In nucleotides, the CDR3 is TGCGCCAGCAGCTTGGGCCTAGCTGGCAATGAGCAGTTCTTC. Translating it yields CASSLGLAGNEQFF. Drawing the rest from reference TRBV5-1 and TRBJ2-1, the complete variable domain is KAGVTQTPRYLIKTRGQQVTLSCSPISGHRSVSWYQQTPGQGLQFLFEYFSETQRNKGNFPGRFSGRQFSNSRSEMNVSTLELGDSALYLCASSLGLAGNEQFFGPGTRLTVL.

This clone was seen just once. The chain combines TRBV29-1 with TRBJ2-3; no clear D gene. Germline loops: CDR1 SQVTM, CDR2 ANQGSEA. V dropped 6 bases and J dropped 3 bases, with 19 bases sitting between them. The CDR3 covers 15 residues. CDR3 coding DNA: TGCAGCGTGAAGAGGTACGGTGTGGGTACAGATACGCAGTATTTT. It yields the protein CSVKRYGVGTDTQYF.

This sequence joins TRBV29-1 and TRBJ2-1; perhaps TRBD2 as D (6 bases). Trimming shortened V by 5 bases and J by 6 bases, and 20 bases separated the two germline ends. This CDR3 contains 15 residues. In germline, CDR1 is SQVTM, CDR2 ANQGSEA. The CDR3 is CSVSRTQGGLNEQFF. In DNA, the CDR3 is TGCAGCGTTTCCCGGACTCAGGGAGGACTCAATGAGCAGTTCTTC.

Here the CDR3 reads CASSLVPGQLIYGYTF. Written as DNA, the CDR3 is TGTGCCAGCAGCTTAGTCCCGGGACAGTTGATCTATGGCTACACCTTC. This chain uses TRBV7-2 with TRBJ1-2, with TRBD1 matching 7 bases. The CDR3 contains 16 residues. V shed 1 base and J 4 bases; nucleotides not matched to a gene: 9. Germline-derived CDR1 and CDR2 are SGHTA and FQGNSA.

Worth noting for this clone: The same CDR3 is also encoded by other DNA sequences in this sample. The chain has TRBV5-5 and TRBJ2-5, with D unresolved. The CDR3 length is 13 residues. The V end was cut by 1 base, the J end by 5 bases, with 9 bases between. In germline, CDR1 is SGHKS, CDR2 YYEKEE (reference sequence). The CDR3 sequence: CASSLRVAETQYF. CDR3 nucleotides: TGTGCCAGCAGCTTGAGGGTCGCGGAGACCCAGTACTTC.

The CDR3 here is CASSVATSGYEQYF. CDR3 nucleotides: TGTGCCAGCAGCGTAGCTACCTCGGGCTACGAGCAGTACTTC. The rearrangement links TRBV9 to TRBJ2-7; D gene uncertain. Looked up from germline, CDR1 is SGDLS and CDR2 is YYNGEE. CDR3 size: 14 residues. Trimming left V 0 bases short and J 3 bases short, with 10 bases between.

V gene TRBV28 combines with J gene TRBJ1-6, with 7 nucleotides matching TRBD1. Germline assignment: CDR1 MDHEN and CDR2 SYDVKM. This CDR3 spans 16 amino acids. The ends lost 9 bases at V and 4 bases at J; junction bases unmatched: 12. The CDR3 region is CASQKAGQLYNSPLHF. CDR3 sequence (DNA): TGTGCCAGTCAGAAAGCGGGACAGCTTTATAATTCACCCCTCCACTTT.

The chain recombines TRBV2 with TRBJ2-7; tentative D call: TRBD1 (6 bases). Between the trimmed V and J ends, which lost 8 bases and 2 bases, there was a span of 22 bases. The CDR3 spans 16 residues. Germline CDR1 SNHLY, CDR2 FYNNEI. The CDR3 DNA follows: TGTGCCAGCCGCGGCCTGGAGGCAGGGGTAACCTACGAGCAGTACTTC. Encoded protein: CASRGLEAGVTYEQYF.

The chain couples TRBV12-3 or TRBV12-4 to TRBJ1-5, with D unclear. This CDR3 region has 12 residues. Trimming took off 2 bases at V and 6 bases at J, with 5 bases between the two ends. The DNA for the CDR3 is TGTGCCAGCAGTTTAATGGGTCAGCCCCAGCATTTT. Translating gives CASSLMGQPQHF.

V and J are TRBV5-1 and TRBJ2-3; D perhaps matches TRBD2 (6 bases). Germline loops: CDR1 SGHRS, CDR2 YFSETQ. The germline V and J ends were trimmed by 3 bases and 4 bases, with 9 bases remaining between them. The CDR3 consists of 13 residues. The CDR3 is CASSSGLSDTQYF. CDR3 bases: TGCGCCAGCAGCTCGGGACTCTCAGATACGCAGTATTTT.

This rearrangement joins TRBV12-5 to TRBJ1-6; possible D gene TRBD1, 6 bases. V was shortened by 6 bases and J by 8 bases, with 17 bases between the two germline ends. Germline V gene data show CDR1 as LGHNT and CDR2 as FRNRAP. This CDR3 region has 15 residues. CDR3 residues: CASGDIRGADSPLHF. The CDR3 region has the DNA TGTGCTAGTGGCGACATCAGGGGAGCGGATTCACCCCTCCACTTT.

This rearrangement joins TRBV29-1 to TRBJ1-1; D remains unclear. V was pared by 6 bases and J by 7 bases, with 21 bases between. The CDR3 loop spans 14 amino acids. Germline assignment: CDR1 SQVTM and CDR2 ANQGSEA. The CDR3 spells CSVHRRTAGDEAFF. CDR3 DNA: TGCAGCGTCCACCGCCGGACCGCGGGTGATGAAGCTTTCTTT.

The gene calls are TRBV6-5 and TRBJ2-5; D may be TRBD1 (5 bases). V lost 4 bases to trimming and J lost 5 bases, with 11 bases between them. The CDR3 sequence is 13 residues long. CDR1 and CDR2 (germline): MNHEY, SVGAGI. CDR3 in amino acids: CASSSGFGETQYF. The CDR3 DNA reads TGTGCCAGCAGTTCAGGGTTTGGGGAGACCCAGTACTTC.

This clone occurred once. The chain uses TRBV28 and TRBJ1-2; D not resolved. CDR1 and CDR2 (germline): MDHEN, SYDVKM. With 3 bases removed from V and 8 bases from J, the gap between germline ends came to 19 bases. The CDR3 length is 15 residues. The chain's CDR3 is CASSLSSGLMSGYTF. In nucleotides, the CDR3 is TGTGCCAGCAGTTTGAGTTCAGGTCTTATGTCCGGCTACACCTTC.

The gene calls are TRBV7-8 and TRBJ2-3; no firm D call. Trimming pared 1 base from V and 2 bases from J, leaving 4 bases between. The CDR3 extends over 13 amino acids. Germline CDR1 SGHVS, CDR2 FQNEAQ. DNA of the CDR3: TGTGCCAGCAGCTTAGAAAACACAGATACGCAGTATTTT. Translated: CASSLENTDTQYF.

This clone was observed a handful of times. The rearrangement uses TRBV3-1 (or the pseudogene TRBV3-2) and TRBJ2-1, with no clear D. This CDR3 spans 14 amino acids. Germline-derived CDR1 and CDR2 are LGHDT and YNNKEL (reference sequence). V lost 1 base and J lost 6, with 10 bases in between. The chain's CDR3 is CASSQGPGSNEQFF. DNA of the CDR3: TGTGCCAGCAGCCAAGGCCCTGGATCCAATGAGCAGTTCTTC.

The chain uses TRBV28 and TRBJ2-5; D tentatively reads TRBD1 or TRBD2 (5 bases each). The CDR3 runs to 15 residues. Germline CDR1 reads MDHEN; CDR2 reads SYDVKM. V was pared by 3 bases and J by 4 bases, with 15 bases between. The CDR3 protein is CASSFLSEGRETQYF. The CDR3 region has the DNA TGTGCCAGCAGTTTTTTAAGTGAGGGGCGAGAGACCCAGTACTTC.

The chain links TRBV6-2 or TRBV6-3 to TRBJ1-1; D is undetermined. The ends were cut back, 5 bases at V and 5 bases at J, with 12 bases in the middle. The CDR3 contains 13 residues. Looked up from germline, CDR1 is MNHEY and CDR2 is SVGEGT. The CDR3 sequence: CASSDLGDTEAFF. CDR3 in DNA: TGTGCCAGCAGTGACCTCGGCGATACTGAAGCTTTCTTT.

The gene calls are TRBV28 and TRBJ2-3; D is perhaps TRBD1 (5 bases). V lost 5 bases to trimming and J lost 3 bases, with 12 bases between them. Germline CDR1 MDHEN, CDR2 SYDVKM. The CDR3 has 14 residues. CDR3 in amino acids: CASSKQAPTDTQYF. DNA for the CDR3: TGTGCCAGCAGTAAACAGGCCCCAACAGATACGCAGTATTTT.

For the CDR3, the DNA is TGTGCCAGCAGCTGGGCAGGCGGCACAGATACGCAGTATTTT. As protein: CASSWAGGTDTQYF. The rearrangement links TRBV11-2 to TRBJ2-3; D not certain. The CDR3 has 14 amino acids. V was pared by 4 bases and J by 1 base, with 9 bases between. Germline CDR1 and CDR2: SGHAT and FQNNGV. Looking up the rest from reference TRBV11-2 and TRBJ2-3 gives the full variable domain: EAGVAQSPRYKIIEKRQSVAFWCNPISGHATLYWYQQILGQGPKLLIQFQNNGVVDDSQLPKDRFSAERLKGVDSTLKIQPAKLEDSAVYLCASSWAGGTDTQYFGPGTRLTVL.